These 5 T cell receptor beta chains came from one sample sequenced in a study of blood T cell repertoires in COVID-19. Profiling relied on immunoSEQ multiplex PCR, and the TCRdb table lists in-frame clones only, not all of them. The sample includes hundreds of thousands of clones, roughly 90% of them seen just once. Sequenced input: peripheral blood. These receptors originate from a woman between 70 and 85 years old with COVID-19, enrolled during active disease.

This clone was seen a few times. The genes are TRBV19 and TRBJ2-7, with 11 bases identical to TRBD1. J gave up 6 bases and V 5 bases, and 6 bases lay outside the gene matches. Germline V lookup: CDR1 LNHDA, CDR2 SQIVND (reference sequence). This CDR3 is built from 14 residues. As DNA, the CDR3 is TGTGCCAGTAGTTTCGGGACAGGGGGGCGCGAGCAGTACTTC. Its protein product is CASSFGTGGREQYF.

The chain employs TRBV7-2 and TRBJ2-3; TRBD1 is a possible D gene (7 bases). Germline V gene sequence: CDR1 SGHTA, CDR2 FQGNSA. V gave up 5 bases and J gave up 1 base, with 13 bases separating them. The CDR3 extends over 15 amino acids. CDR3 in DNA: TGTGCCAGCAGCGCCCAGGGGGGCGGCACAGATACGCAGTATTTT. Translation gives CASSAQGGGTDTQYF.

In nucleotides, the CDR3 is TGTGCCAGCAGCTTGTTCGGCAGGGTTAACGAGCAGTACTTC. As protein: CASSLFGRVNEQYF. This chain uses TRBV5-5 with TRBJ2-7; D is possibly TRBD1 (5 bases). Trimming shortened V by 1 base and J by 5 bases, and 13 bases separated the two germline ends. Germline CDR1 SGHKS, CDR2 YYEKEE (reference sequence). The length of the CDR3 is 14 residues.

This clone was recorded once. The DNA of the CDR3 is TGTGCCAGCAGCCAAGATATCCTGGTGGGAGCAGAGACCCAGTACTTC. It translates to CASSQDILVGAETQYF. V usage is TRBV3-1 (or the pseudogene TRBV3-2) and J usage is TRBJ2-5; TRBD2 is a possible D gene (5 bases). Trimming removed 0 bases from V and 4 bases from J, with 15 bases in between. The germline V gene encodes CDR1 LGHDT and CDR2 YNNKEL (reference sequence). This CDR3 region has 16 residues.

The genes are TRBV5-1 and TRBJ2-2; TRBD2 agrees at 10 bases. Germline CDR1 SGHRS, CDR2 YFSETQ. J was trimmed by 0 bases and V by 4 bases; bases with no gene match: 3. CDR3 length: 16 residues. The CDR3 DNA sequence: TGCGCCAGCAGCCCTAGCGGGGGAGCGAACACCGGGGAGCTGTTTTTT. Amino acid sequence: CASSPSGGANTGELFF.